This T cell receptor beta chain was sequenced for a study of neurological immune-mediated disorders. Findings and caveats of the study: CDR3 amino acid sequences of expanded clones were not shared across subjects, a result suggesting private repertoires in all groups.

This clonotype was observed at least ten times. Its antigen is undetermined. The time point here: longitudinal time-point 2. The study built unsorted libraries from 2 million PBMCs kept at -80 C. With 10-nucleotide random UMIs, 5'RACE was used to make the cDNA. Each sequencing run yielded over 160 million TCR-beta sequences from 15-18 subjects. A single record per CDR3 protein comes from TCRdb applying MiXCR to the 5' RACE reads. The data contain 70,000 to 95,000 distinct CDR3 sequences, 13% of them singletons. V lost 5 bases to trimming and J lost 7 bases; unmatched junction nucleotides: 3. The CDR3 sequence is 14 residues long. The V gene's germline CDR1 is MGHRA and CDR2 YSYEKL.

The clonotype was recovered from a female donor with HTLV-1-associated myelopathy (HAM/TSP). Input material: PBMCs. The genes are TRBV4-1 and TRBJ1-6; TRBD1 matches 9 bases. The CDR3 sequence is CASSWDRVNSPLHF. DNA for the CDR3: TGCGCCAGCAGCTGGGACAGGGTCAATTCACCCCTCCACTTT.